This paragraph covers one TCR beta chain sequence. Its antigen is not known. The data belong to a study of shared clonotypes between healthy human individuals. The wider study: The donor group consisted of a couple of women and three men, aged 18 to 49.

Assay: immunoSEQ multiplex PCR; the TCRdb copy retains only in-frame clones and omits some. The sample lists about 2 million clones, approximately 94% occurring once. Regarding the study as a whole: The generation probabilities recorded for non-shared clonotypes fell below those of clonotypes shared by all four donors. Donor clonotype sharing was expected to depend on sequencing depth.

Naive CD8 cells, CD45RO-negative and positively selected for CCR7, excluded terminally differentiated effector memory CD45RA+ cells. The CDR3 has 16 amino acids. Looked up from germline, CDR1 is MNHEY and CDR2 is SMNVEV (reference sequence). Trimming cost V 0 bases and J 8 bases; bases outside gene matches: 9. Sequences were obtained from naive CD8+ T cells sorted from blood. The sequence was collected from a man aged 18 to 30 in good health. The chain joins TRBV27 to TRBJ2-1; 8 bases map to TRBD2. The CDR3 DNA reads TGTGCCAGCAGTTTATCTAGGGGGACTAGGGTCGATGAGCAGTTCTTC. Translation gives CASSLSRGTRVDEQFF.